This TCR beta chain is drawn from a study of Ad26.COV2.S vaccination and SARS-CoV-2 variants. CDR1 and CDR2 (germline): MGHRA, YSYEKL. The CDR3 has 15 residues. The J segment lost 1 base and the V segment lost 5 bases, leaving 7 bases of the junction unmatched. This clone was found once. This table comes from immunoSEQ multiplex PCR, and its TCRdb copy is limited to in-frame clones, with some not included. The sample contains 430,000 or so clones, around 90% of which appear only once. Treatment reported: 15 to 20 received Ad26.COV2.S at low or high dose, single or two shots; about 5 received placebo; per-sample allocation not given. The samples were gathered on day 63 after the first injection of vaccine or placebo.

V and J are TRBV4-1 and TRBJ2-7; TRBD1 matches at 8 bases. Source: peripheral blood, taken in a trial of Ad26.COV2.S vaccine versus placebo. This clonotype originated in a person between 18 and 65 years old who received the Ad26.COV2.S COVID-19 vaccine or a placebo. The DNA for the CDR3 is TGCGCCAGCAGCTTGCAGGGGGCGAATTCCTACGAGCAGTACTTC. Translated: CASSLQGANSYEQYF.